A few counts support the clone carrying this T cell receptor beta chain. The CDR3 is 15 amino acids. Trimming took 5 bases from V and 3 from J, leaving 14 bases between them. Germline CDR1 MGHDK, CDR2 SYGVNS. TCRdb re-derived calls from the RT-PCR reads in MiXCR, one entry per CDR3 protein. There are approximately 720,000 distinct CDR3 sequences in the sample; 12% to 15% occur only once, and just over 3.5% lies in the top ten. The source of this sequence is a female donor in good health, serving as a healthy control. Input material: memory CD4+ T cells from blood. The chain is built from TRBV25-1 and TRBJ2-1, with D perhaps assigned TRBD1 or TRBD2 (5 bases each). CDR3 nucleotide sequence: TGTGCCAGCAGTACCTCCGGGACGGTCTACAATGAGCAGTTCTTC. Translated, it gives CASSTSGTVYNEQFF.